These 14 T cell receptor beta chains came from one sample sequenced in a study of T cells in Graves' hyperthyroidism and ophthalmopathy. Authors of the study amplified TCR beta CDR3 regions from RNA transcripts. Carried out on the TCR CDR3, a first-round RT-PCR used the HTBI primer set. Each CDR3 protein gets one entry after TCRdb re-called the multiplex PCR reads with MiXCR. The sample has 750,000 to 950,000 distinct CDR3 sequences; roughly 40% are singletons. The source material was blood. The receptors originated from a man younger than 35 with Graves' hyperthyroidism.

This clonotype has ten or more counts. CDR3 nucleotides: TGTGCCAGCAGTGAAGACGCGGCTATGAACACTGAAGCTTTCTTT. Amino acids: CASSEDAAMNTEAFF. The rearrangement joins TRBV2 to TRBJ1-1; D is unresolved. The CDR3 covers 15 residues. V gave up 1 base and J gave up 0 bases, with 9 bases separating them. The germline CDR1 and CDR2 sequences are SNHLY and FYNNEI.

V gene TRBV20-1 combines with J gene TRBJ2-6, with 7 bases matching TRBD1. The CDR3 is made up of 16 amino acids. Losses at the gene ends were 6 bases for V and 0 bases for J; bases not matched to a gene: 8. Per the germline V gene, CDR1 is DFQATT and CDR2 is SNEGSKA (reference sequence). In DNA, the CDR3 is TGCAGTGCCCTCCGGACAGGTCCCTCTGGGGCCAACGTCCTGACTTTC. It translates to CSALRTGPSGANVLTF.

This clonotype was found many times. The chain recombines TRBV29-1 with TRBJ2-5; D is possibly TRBD1 (6 bases). The V end was cut by 3 bases, the J end by 1 base, with 12 bases between. The CDR3 has 14 residues. Germline CDR1 is SQVTM and CDR2 is ANQGSEA. CDR3 coding DNA: TGCAGCGTTGAGGGGGCGGGTTCCCAAGAGACCCAGTACTTC. Protein sequence: CSVEGAGSQETQYF.

This clonotype has a count of ten or more. V is TRBV29-1 and J is TRBJ1-4; no definite D call. Per germline, CDR1 SQVTM and CDR2 ANQGSEA. Trimming left V 3 bases short and J 4 bases short, with 9 bases between. The CDR3 spans 13 residues. The CDR3 is CSVDAGYNEKLFF. CDR3 nucleotides: TGCAGCGTTGATGCGGGTTATAATGAAAAACTGTTTTTT.

A few counts support this clonotype. The chain has TRBV20-1 and TRBJ1-4; TRBD1 matches at 10 bases. The germline CDR1 and CDR2 sequences are DFQATT and SNEGSKA (reference sequence). This CDR3 is built from 14 residues. Germline trimming cut 0 bases from V and 11 bases from J; bases unmatched to any gene: 6. The CDR3 DNA sequence: TGCAGTGCTAGAGATCCGGGGACAGGGGTCAAACTGTTTTTT. This sequence encodes CSARDPGTGVKLFF.

The sample holds many counts of this clonotype. V is TRBV2 and J is TRBJ1-1; D remains ambiguous. V shed 8 bases and J shed 10 bases, with 11 bases lying between them. This CDR3 has 10 amino acids. The V gene's germline CDR1 is SNHLY and CDR2 FYNNEI. The CDR3 loop reads CASVAGLAFF. The CDR3 DNA reads as TGTGCCAGCGTTGCCGGACTAGCTTTCTTT.

Concerning this clonotype: A read error may be the cause here, since a much bigger clone is one base away. The J gene is TRBJ1-1, the V gene TRBV5-1; D ambiguous. This CDR3 contains 12 residues. The germline V and J ends were trimmed by 2 bases and 6 bases, with 8 bases remaining between them. Germline V gives CDR1 SGHRS, CDR2 YFSETQ. The CDR3 sequence: CASSFVVSEAFF. CDR3 DNA: TGCGCCAGCAGCTTCGTGGTTTCTGAAGCTTTCTTT.

V and J are TRBV29-1 and TRBJ1-2; D gene uncertain. V was trimmed by 2 bases and J by 6 bases, leaving 13 bases between them. This CDR3 has 13 residues. Germline lookup yields CDR1 SQVTM and CDR2 ANQGSEA. The CDR3 region is CSVEWVGRNGYTF. The CDR3 DNA follows: TGCAGCGTTGAATGGGTCGGGAGGAATGGCTACACCTTC.

In its sample, this clonotype was seen once. The chain recombines TRBV10-3 with TRBJ2-2; D tentatively fits TRBD1 or TRBD2 (5 bases each). The CDR3 loop spans 15 amino acids. In germline, CDR1 is ENHRY, CDR2 SYGVKD. With 6 bases removed from V and 3 bases from J, the gap between germline ends came to 14 bases. CDR3 nucleotide sequence: TGTGCCATCAGCCCCGGGACCGGAGACACCGGGGAGCTGTTTTTT. It yields the protein CAISPGTGDTGELFF.

The CDR3 DNA is TGCAGTGGGGGACCCGGCGACAGGGATGATGGCTACACCTTC. It is translated as CSGGPGDRDDGYTF. The chain uses TRBV20-1 and TRBJ1-2; 7 positions agree with TRBD1. Losses at the gene ends were 7 bases for V and 6 bases for J; bases not matched to a gene: 14. This CDR3 is built from 14 residues. CDR1 is DFQATT and CDR2 is SNEGSKA in the germline V gene (reference sequence).

This clonotype was seen a handful of times. The J gene is TRBJ2-7, the V gene TRBV5-4; 12 nucleotides match TRBD1. Germline V gives CDR1 SGHNT, CDR2 YYREEE (reference sequence). The CDR3 extends over 14 amino acids. Losses at the gene ends were 3 bases for V and 7 bases for J; bases not matched to a gene: 5. This CDR3 reads CASSSGTGGEEQYF. In nucleotides, the CDR3 is TGTGCCAGCAGCTCAGGGACAGGGGGCGAAGAGCAGTACTTC. Combining the CDR3 with reference TRBV5-4 and TRBJ2-7 gives the whole variable domain ETGVTQSPTHLIKTRGQQVTLRCSSQSGHNTVSWYQQALGQGPQFIFQYYREEENGRGNFPPRFSGLQFPNYSSELNVNALELDDSALYLCASSSGTGGEEQYFGPGTRLTVT.

This clonotype was detected many times. The chain carries TRBV6-1 and TRBJ1-6; D is perhaps TRBD1 (6 bases). The CDR3 contains 14 residues. Trimming removed 8 bases at V and 10 bases at J, with 18 bases between. Germline CDR1 and CDR2: MNHNS and SASEGT. CDR3 region: CASWLPGVSSPLHF. The CDR3 coding sequence is TGTGCCAGCTGGCTGCCAGGGGTCAGCTCACCCCTCCACTTT.

This clonotype has just a few counts. The chain uses TRBV4-1 and TRBJ1-6, with unresolved D. The germline V and J ends were trimmed by 6 bases and 4 bases, with 7 bases remaining between them. Germline V gene data show CDR1 as MGHRA and CDR2 as YSYEKL. There are 13 residues in the CDR3. CDR3 loop: CASREEYNSPLHF. CDR3 DNA sequence: TGCGCCAGCAGAGAGGAGTATAATTCACCCCTCCACTTT.

Ten or more counts support this clonotype. The chain uses TRBV10-3 and TRBJ1-2; 7 nucleotides line up with TRBD1. Looked up from germline, CDR1 is ENHRY and CDR2 is SYGVKD. With 7 bases clipped from V and 8 bases from J, the junction kept 16 bases outside the gene matches. The length of the CDR3 is 15 residues. In DNA form, the CDR3 reads TGTGCCATCACAGACAGGGAAAGGGGCGCGAAGGGCTACACCTTC. It is translated as CAITDRERGAKGYTF.